These T cell receptor beta chains were read from a single sample in a study of blood T cell repertoires in COVID-19. Using immunoSEQ multiplex PCR, the repertoire was profiled, and TCRdb retains in-frame clones only, with some absent. This repertoire shows 250,000 to 400,000 clones, more than 70% found once; its top ten account for under 2%. Sequencing used peripheral blood. The receptors derive from a woman aged 25 to 39 with COVID-19, enrolled during active disease. CDR3s include the opening cysteine and the closing phenylalanine or tryptophan. D genes are given only for firm matches. Clone sizes are given selectively: once, few, many, or a class where the clone is expanded.

J gene | V gene | D gene | clone size | CDR3 DNA | CDR3 protein
TRBJ2-5 | TRBV5-4 | TRBD2 | . | TGTGCCAGCAGCCGGACTAGCGGGGGCATGGAGACCCAGTACTTC | CASSRTSGGMETQYF
TRBJ1-2 | TRBV18 | . | . | TGTGCCAGCTCACCACCAGGCCCAGGGCCCAACTATGGCTACACCTTC | CASSPPGPGPNYGYTF
TRBJ2-5 | TRBV30 | TRBD1 | . | TGTGCCTGGAGTCCGGGACAGCTGCGTGGGACCCAGTACTTC | CAWSPGQLRGTQYF
TRBJ2-1 | TRBV11-3 | TRBD2 | . | TGTGCCAGCAGCTTATGGTCTCGGGGTAGCGGGGGGCCAAACTACAATGAGCAGTTCTTC | CASSLWSRGSGGPNYNEQFF
TRBJ2-2 | TRBV6-5 | . | . | TGTGCCAGCAGTTACTCAATCGGGGGGCTCACCGGGGAGCTGTTTTTT | CASSYSIGGLTGELFF
TRBJ2-1 | TRBV11-2 | TRBD2 | . | TGTGCCAGCAGTAGCGGGGGGTATGAGCAGTTCTTC | CASSSGGYEQFF
TRBJ2-3 | TRBV20-1 | . | . | TGCAGTGCTAGAGTGGAGGCGCAGTATTTT | CSARVEAQYF
TRBJ2-5 | TRBV6-5 | TRBD2 | . | TGTGCCACCGGACCGGGACTAGCAGAGACCCAGTACTTC | CATGPGLAETQYF
TRBJ1-1 | TRBV5-4 | . | . | TGTGCCAGCAGCTCGTACAGGGCCGCAAAAAACACTGAAGCTTTCTTT | CASSSYRAAKNTEAFF
TRBJ2-7 | TRBV11-2 | TRBD1 | . | TGTGCCAGCATCCCATACAGGGGGCTAAAGGCCCCCCAGCAGTACTTC | CASIPYRGLKAPQQYF
TRBJ2-5 | TRBV6-2/TRBV6-3 | . | . | TGTGCCAGCAGTTACGGGCCTCGAGAGACCCAGTACTTC | CASSYGPRETQYF
TRBJ1-5 | TRBV6-6 | TRBD1 | . | TGTGCCAGCAGTCTCCGGGACAGGGGGTATAGCAATCAGCCCCAGCATTTT | CASSLRDRGYSNQPQHF
TRBJ1-1 | TRBV28 | . | . | TGTGCCAGCAGTTCGAGTTACACTGAAGCTTTCTTT | CASSSSYTEAFF
TRBJ1-2 | TRBV7-9 | . | . | TGTGCCAGCAGCTTAGCGATGGAGGAGGGCGGCTACACCTTC | CASSLAMEEGGYTF
TRBJ2-3 | TRBV11-2 | TRBD2 | . | TGTGCCAGCAGCTTTGTAGCGGGGGGATCAGATACGCAGTATTTT | CASSFVAGGSDTQYF
TRBJ1-1 | TRBV5-3 | TRBD1 | . | TGTGCCAGAAGCTTCGGGGGCCACAGGGGGGACACTGAAGCTTTCTTT | CARSFGGHRGDTEAFF
TRBJ1-2 | TRBV6-5 | TRBD1 | once | TGTGCCAGCAGTTACTCTACGACAGGGAGCTATGGCTACACCTTC | CASSYSTTGSYGYTF
TRBJ1-2 | TRBV19 | TRBD1 | few | TGTGCCAGTAGTCCAGGGACAGGTTCAACTAACTATGGCTACACCTTC | CASSPGTGSTNYGYTF
TRBJ1-2 | TRBV7-2 | TRBD1 | . | TGTGCCAGCAGCGACAGGGGTGGCTATGGCTACACCTTC | CASSDRGGYGYTF
TRBJ1-1 | TRBV29-1 | . | . | TGCAGCGTTGAGTCATATGAGGTCACTGAAGCTTTCTTT | CSVESYEVTEAFF
TRBJ1-5 | TRBV21-1 | . | . | TGTGCCAGCAGCCCCTTCCTTGATCAGCCCCAGCATTTT | CASSPFLDQPQHF
TRBJ2-5 | TRBV19 | . | . | TGTGCCAGTAGTAAGCCAGGGAAACAAGAGACCCAGTACTTC | CASSKPGKQETQYF
TRBJ2-4 | TRBV27 | TRBD1 | . | TGTGCCAGCACCGGACAGGGGGCGGGCAAAAACATTCAGTACTTC | CASTGQGAGKNIQYF
TRBJ2-1 | TRBV27 | . | . | TGTGCCAGCAGTTTACGGGCGGGGAGCTCCTACAATGAGCAGTTCTTC | CASSLRAGSSYNEQFF
TRBJ2-1 | TRBV5-6 | TRBD1 | . | TGTGCCAGCAGCTTCTACAGGGGGGCCGGAGGTATCCATGAGCAGTTCTTC | CASSFYRGAGGIHEQFF
TRBJ1-6 | TRBV2 | . | . | TGTGCCAGCAGTGAAGAGCAGGCCGCAAATAATTCACCCCTCCACTTT | CASSEEQAANNSPLHF
TRBJ1-6 | TRBV25-1 | TRBD1 | few | TGTGCCAGCAGTAACACAGGGGGGTTTAATTCACCCCTCCACTTT | CASSNTGGFNSPLHF
TRBJ2-1 | TRBV5-1 | TRBD2 | . | TGCGCCAGCAGCTCGGGACTAGCGGGGGAGATACATAATGAGCAGTTCTTC | CASSSGLAGEIHNEQFF
TRBJ2-3 | TRBV7-9 | . | . | TGTGCCAGCAGCTCCCAGGAGGTACTCGCAGATACGCAGTATTTT | CASSSQEVLADTQYF
TRBJ1-3 | TRBV7-2 | . | . | TGTGCCAGCAGCACTGCCACAGGGTTTGGCGGAAACACCATATATTTT | CASSTATGFGGNTIYF
TRBJ2-7 | TRBV12-3/TRBV12-4 | TRBD1 | . | TGTGCCAGCAGCCGACAGGGCTACGAGCAGTACTTC | CASSRQGYEQYF
TRBJ1-6 | TRBV3-1/TRBV3-2 | . | . | TGTGCCAGCAGCGAGGGGCGGGGGTACGGTTCACCCCTCCACTTT | CASSEGRGYGSPLHF
TRBJ2-7 | TRBV19 | . | . | TGTGCCAGTAGTATAGGACGGGGCTACGAGCAGTACTTC | CASSIGRGYEQYF
TRBJ1-1 | TRBV3-1/TRBV3-2 | TRBD1 | . | TGTGCCAGCAGCCGGCTCCAGACAGGGGCCGCTTTCTTT | CASSRLQTGAAFF
TRBJ1-3 | TRBV4-1 | . | . | TGCGCCAGCAGCGCAGAATCTCCGGGAAACACCATATATTTT | CASSAESPGNTIYF
TRBJ2-1 | TRBV11-3 | . | . | TGTGCCAGCAGCTTAACCGGGAGTGGTGAGCAGTTCTTC | CASSLTGSGEQFF
TRBJ1-1 | TRBV27 | . | . | TGTGCCAGCAGGAAAAGATGGGAGGGGAACACTGAAGCTTTCTTT | CASRKRWEGNTEAFF
TRBJ1-1 | TRBV19 | . | . | TGTGCCAGTAGTCCTATGGGGATAGACAGTCTTGAAGCTTTCTTT | CASSPMGIDSLEAFF
TRBJ1-6 | TRBV28 | TRBD1 | few | TGTGCCAGCAGTCAAGGGGACAGGGATGGCTCACCCCTCCACTTT | CASSQGDRDGSPLHF
TRBJ1-1 | TRBV19 | TRBD1 | . | TGTGCCAGTAGAGCAGGGGGCTCCACTGAAGCTTTCTTT | CASRAGGSTEAFF
TRBJ1-2 | TRBV7-2 | TRBD1 | few | TGTGCCAGCAGCTTACGGACAGGCGGCTACACCTTC | CASSLRTGGYTF
TRBJ2-6 | TRBV30 | TRBD1 | . | TGTGCCTGGAGTGTACCCCTCGGACAGGGGGACGTGTCTGGGGCCAACGTCCTGACTTTC | CAWSVPLGQGDVSGANVLTF
TRBJ2-3 | TRBV6-1 | TRBD2 | . | TGTGCCAGCAGTGCCGGGGGGTACGCGGATTTCACAGATACGCAGTATTTT | CASSAGGYADFTDTQYF
TRBJ2-1 | TRBV6-1 | TRBD1 | . | TGTGCCAGCAGTGAAAACTTCGGACAGGGGGGTGAGCAGTTCTTC | CASSENFGQGGEQFF
TRBJ1-1 | TRBV6-5 | TRBD1 | . | TGTGCCAGCAGTAAGGACAGGATCTACACTGAAGCTTTCTTT | CASSKDRIYTEAFF
TRBJ1-2 | TRBV29-1 | TRBD1 | . | TGCAGCGTCCTGACAGGGTTCGGTGGCTACACCTTC | CSVLTGFGGYTF
TRBJ2-2 | TRBV19 | . | . | TGTGCCAGTAGTGACCCGAGGGGGGGCACCGGGGAGCTGTTTTTT | CASSDPRGGTGELFF